Listed here are 27 T cell receptor beta chains from one sample, sequenced in a study of blood T cell repertoires in COVID-19. The table came from immunoSEQ multiplex PCR; TCRdb's copy has only in-frame clones and leaves some out. The sample holds about 360,000 clones; 85% to 90% are singletons and the top ten take roughly 3.1%. Sequenced sample: peripheral blood. Receptors were obtained from a human donor in a cohort sampled during active COVID-19.

This rearrangement joins TRBV6-5 to TRBJ1-3, with D possibly TRBD1 on 5 matching bases. Trimming took off 9 bases at V and 0 bases at J, with 15 bases between the two ends. In germline, CDR1 is MNHEY, CDR2 SVGAGI. This CDR3 is 15 amino acids long. CDR3 DNA: TGTGCCAGTCGGCGGGGCGGGCACTCTGGAAACACCATATATTTT. Protein sequence: CASRRGGHSGNTIYF.

The V gene is TRBV5-1, the J gene TRBJ2-5, with D perhaps TRBD1 (6 bases). Between the trimmed V and J ends, which lost 0 bases and 5 bases, there was a span of 20 bases. Per germline, CDR1 SGHRS and CDR2 YFSETQ. The CDR3 is 17 amino acids. CDR3 nucleotide sequence: TGCGCCAGCAGCTTGGCCGGTTTCGGACAGTGGCGTGAGACCCAGTACTTC. As protein: CASSLAGFGQWRETQYF.

The count of this clone is one. This chain joins TRBV27 and TRBJ2-7, with a tentative D call TRBD2 (6 bases). Germline loops: CDR1 MNHEY, CDR2 SMNVEV (reference sequence). Trimming stripped 5 bases from V and 8 bases from J, with 13 bases between. The CDR3 is 12 residues long. CDR3 in amino acids: CASSKIGGQQYF. CDR3 nucleotides: TGTGCCAGCAGTAAGATCGGAGGGCAGCAGTACTTC.

V usage is TRBV5-1 and J usage is TRBJ2-5; D remains ambiguous. The V gene's germline CDR1 is SGHRS and CDR2 YFSETQ. CDR3 length: 15 amino acids. V was pared by 4 bases and J by 2 bases, with 15 bases between. The CDR3 DNA is TGCGCCAGCAGCACACTACCCGGGTCTCAAGAGACCCAGTACTTC. Protein: CASSTLPGSQETQYF.

The chain couples TRBV5-1 to TRBJ1-2; possible D gene TRBD1, 6 bases. Germline CDR1 SGHRS, CDR2 YFSETQ. Trimming cost V 4 bases and J 2 bases, with 12 bases left between them. There are 14 residues in the CDR3. The CDR3 coding sequence is TGCGCCAGCAGCCCAGGGGTGGTGAACTATGGCTACACCTTC. Encoded protein: CASSPGVVNYGYTF.

DNA for the CDR3: TGTGCCAGCAGCCTCAGGCCCGGGACTAGCGATTGGTACAATGAGCAGTTCTTC. Translation: CASSLRPGTSDWYNEQFF. The chain is built from TRBV11-2 and TRBJ2-1; 10 bases align to TRBD2. The CDR3 has 18 amino acids. With 5 bases clipped from V and 4 bases from J, the junction kept 14 bases outside the gene matches. CDR1 is SGHAT and CDR2 is FQNNGV in the germline V gene.

This chain joins TRBV19 and TRBJ1-2, with D maybe TRBD1 (6 bases). V was pared by 5 bases and J by 7 bases, with 17 bases between. The CDR3 totals 14 residues. CDR1 is LNHDA and CDR2 is SQIVND in the germline V gene (reference sequence). CDR3 coding DNA: TGTGCCAGTAGTCCGGACGTTTACAGGGCTGGCTACACCTTC. This codes for CASSPDVYRAGYTF. Based on the CDR3 plus reference TRBV19 and TRBJ1-2, the full variable domain is DGGITQSPKYLFRKEGQNVTLSCEQNLNHDAMYWYRQDPGQGLRLIYYSQIVNDFQKGDIAEGYSVSREKKESFPLTVTSAQKNPTAFYLCASSPDVYRAGYTFGSGTRLTVV.

The chain carries TRBV15 and TRBJ2-1, with 14 nucleotides matching TRBD2. Trimming took 4 bases from V and 9 from J; bases not matched to a gene: 11. CDR1 is LNHNV, CDR2 YYDKDF, per germline (reference sequence). This CDR3 spans 17 amino acids. CDR3 sequence: CATSNRLAGGFSGEQFF. CDR3 DNA sequence: TGTGCCACCAGCAACCGACTAGCGGGGGGGTTTAGCGGTGAGCAGTTCTTC.

The rearrangement links TRBV15 to TRBJ2-1; 7 bases line up with TRBD2. The CDR3 has 16 amino acids. Germline-derived CDR1 and CDR2 are LNHNV and YYDKDF (reference sequence). The V and J ends lost 0 bases and 0 bases, in that order; junction bases with no gene match: 2. The CDR3 here is CATSRDRDYSYNEQFF. CDR3 DNA sequence: TGTGCCACCAGCAGAGATAGGGACTACTCCTACAATGAGCAGTTCTTC.

For the CDR3, the DNA is TGTGCCAGCAGCCCATGGGTAGCGACTCCGAACACCGGGGAGCTGTTTTTT. Encoded protein: CASSPWVATPNTGELFF. The chain joins TRBV28 to TRBJ2-2; D might be TRBD2 (5 bases). Between the trimmed V and J ends, which lost 6 bases and 0 bases, there was a span of 17 bases. This CDR3 is built from 17 residues. Germline values: CDR1 MDHEN, CDR2 SYDVKM.

The gene calls are TRBV5-8 and TRBJ2-3, with D unclear. Trimming removed 0 bases at V and 6 bases at J, with 11 bases between. The CDR3 sequence is 14 residues long. Germline CDR1 is SGHTS and CDR2 is YDEGEE. CDR3 sequence: CASSLGAKRDTQYF. In nucleotides, the CDR3 is TGTGCCAGCAGCTTGGGGGCAAAAAGGGATACGCAGTATTTT.

This chain joins TRBV30 and TRBJ2-1, with D possibly being TRBD2 (6 bases). The V gene's germline CDR1 is GTSNPN and CDR2 SVGIG (reference sequence). CDR3 length: 13 residues. The V end was cut by 5 bases, the J end by 7 bases, with 15 bases between. CDR3: CAWDRDAGNEQFF. CDR3 coding DNA: TGTGCCTGGGACAGAGATGCGGGGAATGAGCAGTTCTTC.

This rearrangement joins TRBV2 to TRBJ1-1, with D possibly TRBD1 on 6 matching bases. The CDR3 has 15 residues. The germline V and J ends were trimmed by 7 bases and 3 bases, with 18 bases remaining between them. Germline values: CDR1 SNHLY, CDR2 FYNNEI. Written as DNA, the CDR3 is TGTGCCAGCACACCCAGTCAACAGGGCCACACTGAAGCTTTCTTT. Amino acids: CASTPSQQGHTEAFF.

By share of the sample, this clone is medium-sized. V usage is TRBV28 and J usage is TRBJ1-6, with TRBD1 as a possible D gene (5 bases). Deletions cut 6 bases from V and 4 bases from J, with 13 bases between. The CDR3 loop spans 15 amino acids. Germline CDR1 is MDHEN and CDR2 is SYDVKM. The CDR3 nucleotides read TGTGCCAGCAGAGCGACAGAGGCGTATAATTCACCCCTCCACTTT. Residues: CASRATEAYNSPLHF.

CDR3 DNA: TGTGCCAGCAGCAGGACAGGGGGGGACCAAGAGACCCAGTACTTC. It encodes CASSRTGGDQETQYF. This sequence joins TRBV3-1 (or the pseudogene TRBV3-2) and TRBJ2-5, with 10 bases that match TRBD1. There are 15 residues in the CDR3. Trimming took 5 bases from V and 0 from J; bases not matched to a gene: 3. Germline CDR1 and CDR2: LGHDT and YNNKEL (reference sequence).

V is TRBV9 and J is TRBJ2-2; 11 nucleotides agree with TRBD2. V was clipped by 3 bases and J by 5 bases; unmatched bases: 6. This CDR3 is 16 amino acids long. The germline gives CDR1 SGDLS, CDR2 YYNGEE. CDR3 amino acids: CASSATSGGQTGELFF. The CDR3, as DNA: TGTGCCAGCAGCGCCACTAGCGGGGGACAGACCGGGGAGCTGTTTTTT. The complete variable domain, with remaining parts taken from reference TRBV9 and TRBJ2-2, reads DSGVTQTPKHLITATGQRVTLRCSPRSGDLSVYWYQQSLDQGLQFLIQYYNGEERAKGNILERFSAQQFPDLHSELNLSSLELGDSALYFCASSATSGGQTGELFFGEGSRLTVL.

This clone was counted between two and nine times. The chain employs TRBV3-1 (or the pseudogene TRBV3-2) and TRBJ1-3; D gene uncertain. This CDR3 spans 13 amino acids. Germline V gene sequence: CDR1 LGHDT, CDR2 YNNKEL (reference sequence). With 3 bases removed from V and 8 bases from J, the gap between germline ends came to 11 bases. CDR3 DNA: TGTGCCAGCAGCCAGGGAGTCCGGGACACCATATATTTT. This translates into CASSQGVRDTIYF.

The J gene is TRBJ2-7, the V gene TRBV5-4; the D is unclear. Trimming stripped 4 bases from V and 4 bases from J, with 18 bases between. The CDR3 length is 15 residues. Germline V CDR1 and CDR2: SGHNT, YYREEE (reference sequence). The CDR3 DNA follows: TGTGCCAGCAGCCTGAATTCTCCCTTCGGGTACGAGCAGTACTTC. This translates into CASSLNSPFGYEQYF.

The rearrangement links TRBV6-5 to TRBJ1-2; 7 positions match TRBD1. V shed 5 bases, J shed 4 bases, and the junction held 4 bases outside the gene matches. The CDR3 contains 13 residues. Germline loops: CDR1 MNHEY, CDR2 SVGAGI. In DNA, the CDR3 is TGTGCCAGCAGTAGGGACAGAAGCTATGGCTACACCTTC. It yields the protein CASSRDRSYGYTF.

V usage is TRBV29-1 and J usage is TRBJ2-1, with 9 bases aligning to TRBD1. V was pared by 6 bases and J by 1 base, with 1 base of the junction left unmatched. Germline values: CDR1 SQVTM, CDR2 ANQGSEA. The CDR3 runs to 13 residues. CDR3 DNA sequence: TGCAGCGTGGACAGGGGATCCTACAATGAGCAGTTCTTC. Its protein is CSVDRGSYNEQFF.

V and J are TRBV11-2 and TRBJ2-3, with a weak D call TRBD1 (5 bases). The CDR3 runs 13 residues. V gave up 7 bases and J gave up 6 bases, with 14 bases separating them. Germline V gives CDR1 SGHAT, CDR2 FQNNGV. DNA for the CDR3: TGTGCCAGCACCTACGCAGGGTTCGATACGCAGTATTTT. As protein: CASTYAGFDTQYF.

The V call is TRBV25-1, the J call TRBJ2-7, with a possible D match to TRBD1 (5 bases). CDR3 length equals 13 residues. V shed 1 base and J shed 5 bases, with 9 bases lying between them. Germline V gives CDR1 MGHDK, CDR2 SYGVNS. The CDR3 protein is CASSESRAHEQYF. The CDR3, as DNA: TGTGCCAGCAGTGAATCCAGGGCACACGAGCAGTACTTC.

V usage is TRBV5-1 and J usage is TRBJ2-7; 10 bases are shared with TRBD1. This CDR3 has 13 residues. Germline V gene lookup returns CDR1 SGHRS and CDR2 YFSETQ. Germline trimming cut 2 bases from V and 6 bases from J; bases unmatched to any gene: 2. The CDR3 coding sequence is TGCGCCAGCAGCTTAGGACAGGGGGTCGAGCAGTACTTC. Amino acids: CASSLGQGVEQYF.

The rearrangement links TRBV7-2 to TRBJ1-2, with 10 bases fitting TRBD1. The V gene's germline CDR1 is SGHTA and CDR2 FQGNSA. V was pared by 6 bases and J by 6 bases, with 10 bases of the junction left unmatched. CDR3 size: 15 residues. CDR3 sequence reads: CASSTSGTGVDGYTF. The CDR3 DNA reads TGTGCCAGCAGTACTTCCGGGACAGGGGTGGATGGCTACACCTTC.

The chain is built from TRBV2 and TRBJ2-7; D call uncertain. CDR1 is SNHLY, CDR2 FYNNEI, per germline. With 7 bases removed from V and 2 bases from J, the gap between germline ends came to 15 bases. This CDR3 has 14 amino acids. This chain's CDR3 is CASKPATKTYEQYF. The CDR3, as DNA: TGTGCCAGCAAACCCGCGACAAAAACCTACGAGCAGTACTTC. Supplemented by reference TRBV2 and TRBJ2-7, the full variable domain reads EPEVTQTPSHQVTQMGQEVILRCVPISNHLYFYWYRQILGQKVEFLVSFYNNEISEKSEIFDDQFSVERPDGSNFTLKIRSTKLEDSAMYFCASKPATKTYEQYFGPGTRLTVT.

V is TRBV11-3 and J is TRBJ1-2, with TRBD1 as a possible D gene (6 bases). The CDR3 runs to 15 residues. V was pared by 4 bases and J by 4 bases, with 16 bases between. In germline, CDR1 is SGHNT, CDR2 YENEEA. CDR3 residues: CASSSHRVCGYGYTF. CDR3 nucleotides: TGTGCCAGCAGCTCCCACAGGGTCTGCGGCTATGGCTACACCTTC.

The rearrangement links TRBV28 to TRBJ2-1; a weak D match, TRBD2 (6 bases). CDR1 and CDR2 from the germline V gene are MDHEN and SYDVKM. The length of the CDR3 is 14 residues. With 5 bases removed from V and 9 bases from J, the gap between germline ends came to 17 bases. In DNA, the CDR3 is TGTGCCAGCAGTCTCACTTCTACTAGCCCTGAGCAGTTCTTC. The encoded protein is CASSLTSTSPEQFF.